This T cell receptor beta chain was documented in a study of cytomegalovirus exposure and HLA in healthy donors. V lost 2 bases, J lost 0 bases, and 5 bases lay in between. CDR3 length: 14 residues. The germline gives CDR1 KGHSH, CDR2 LQKENI. PCR was performed using 60 Vbeta and 13 Jbeta primers. Data came from immunoSEQ multiplex PCR; TCRdb stores just in-frame clones and leaves some out. The clone table shows 150,000 or so clones, with the ten largest holding 2.1%. This chain uses TRBV18 with TRBJ1-3; D is unresolved. Source material: PBMCs. The clonotype originates from a man aged 25 to 40 in good health and CMV-seronegative. As DNA, the CDR3 is TGTGCCAGCTCACCAGCGGACTCTGGAAACACCATATATTTT. Amino acids: CASSPADSGNTIYF.